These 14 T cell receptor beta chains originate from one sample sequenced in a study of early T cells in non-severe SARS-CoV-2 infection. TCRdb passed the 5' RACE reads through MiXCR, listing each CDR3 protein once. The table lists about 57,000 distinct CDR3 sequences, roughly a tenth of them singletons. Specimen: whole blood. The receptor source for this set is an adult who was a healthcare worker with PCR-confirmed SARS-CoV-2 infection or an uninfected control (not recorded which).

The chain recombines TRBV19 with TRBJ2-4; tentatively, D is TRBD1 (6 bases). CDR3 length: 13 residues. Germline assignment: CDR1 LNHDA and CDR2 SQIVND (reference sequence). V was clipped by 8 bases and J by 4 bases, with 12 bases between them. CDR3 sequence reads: CASGFDRKNIQYF. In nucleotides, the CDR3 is TGTGCCAGTGGGTTCGACAGGAAAAACATTCAGTACTTC.

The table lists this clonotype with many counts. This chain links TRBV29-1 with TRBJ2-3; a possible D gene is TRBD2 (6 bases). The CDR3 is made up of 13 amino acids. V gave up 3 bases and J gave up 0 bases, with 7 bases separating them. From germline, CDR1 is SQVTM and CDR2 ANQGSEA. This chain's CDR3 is CSVEGTSTDTQYF. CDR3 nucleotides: TGCAGCGTTGAGGGGACTAGCACAGATACGCAGTATTTT.

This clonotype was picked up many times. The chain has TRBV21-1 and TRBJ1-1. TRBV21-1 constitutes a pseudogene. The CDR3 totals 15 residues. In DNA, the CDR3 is TGTGCCAGCAGCGGACTCAGACGCATGAACACTGAAGCTTTCTTT. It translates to CASSGLRRMNTEAFF.

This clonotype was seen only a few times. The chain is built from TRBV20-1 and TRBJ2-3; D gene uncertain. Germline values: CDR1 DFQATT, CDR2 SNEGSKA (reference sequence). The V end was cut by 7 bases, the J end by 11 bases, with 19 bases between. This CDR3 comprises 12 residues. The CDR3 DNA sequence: TGCAGTGGAACCCCCGAGACATGGGGGCAGTATTTT. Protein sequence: CSGTPETWGQYF.

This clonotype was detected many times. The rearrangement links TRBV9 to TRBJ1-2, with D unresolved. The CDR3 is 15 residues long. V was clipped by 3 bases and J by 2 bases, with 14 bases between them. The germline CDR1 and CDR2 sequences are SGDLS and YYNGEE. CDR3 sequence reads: CASSARTRSNYGYTF. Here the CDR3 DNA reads TGTGCCAGCAGCGCCCGGACGCGTTCGAACTATGGCTACACCTTC.

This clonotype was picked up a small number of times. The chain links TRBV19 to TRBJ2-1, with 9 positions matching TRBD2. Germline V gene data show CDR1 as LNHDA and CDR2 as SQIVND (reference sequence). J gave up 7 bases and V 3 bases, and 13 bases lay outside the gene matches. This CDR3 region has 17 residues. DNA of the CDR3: TGTGCCAGTAGTATGGAAAAATCCAGCGGGAGGTTAAATGAGCAGTTCTTC. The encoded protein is CASSMEKSSGRLNEQFF.

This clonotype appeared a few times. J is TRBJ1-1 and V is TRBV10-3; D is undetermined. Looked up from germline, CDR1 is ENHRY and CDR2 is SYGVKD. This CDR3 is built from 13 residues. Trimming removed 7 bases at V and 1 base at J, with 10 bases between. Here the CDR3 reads CAIKAGWNTEAFF. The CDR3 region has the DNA TGTGCCATCAAAGCAGGCTGGAACACTGAAGCTTTCTTT.

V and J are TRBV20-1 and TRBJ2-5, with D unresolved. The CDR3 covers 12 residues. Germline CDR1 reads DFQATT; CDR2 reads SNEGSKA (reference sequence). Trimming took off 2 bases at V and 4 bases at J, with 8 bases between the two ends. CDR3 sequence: CSARWARETQYF. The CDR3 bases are TGCAGTGCTAGATGGGCGCGAGAGACCCAGTACTTC.

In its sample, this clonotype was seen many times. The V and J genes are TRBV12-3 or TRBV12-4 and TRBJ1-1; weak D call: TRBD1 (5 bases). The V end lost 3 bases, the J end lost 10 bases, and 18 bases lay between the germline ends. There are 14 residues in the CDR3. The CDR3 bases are TGTGCCAGCAGTTTGGACCCGGGACCTCCGACAGCTTTCTTT. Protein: CASSLDPGPPTAFF.

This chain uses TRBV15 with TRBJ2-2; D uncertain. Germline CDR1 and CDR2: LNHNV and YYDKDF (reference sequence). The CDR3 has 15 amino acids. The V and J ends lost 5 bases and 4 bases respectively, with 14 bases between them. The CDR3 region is CATSDGLPATGELFF. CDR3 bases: TGTGCCACCAGCGACGGCCTCCCGGCCACCGGGGAGCTGTTTTTT. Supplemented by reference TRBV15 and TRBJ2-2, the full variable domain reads DAMVIQNPRYQVTQFGKPVTLSCSQTLNHNVMYWYQQKSSQAPKLLFHYYDKDFNNEADTPDNFQSRRPNTSFCFLDIRSPGLGDTAMYLCATSDGLPATGELFFGEGSRLTVL.

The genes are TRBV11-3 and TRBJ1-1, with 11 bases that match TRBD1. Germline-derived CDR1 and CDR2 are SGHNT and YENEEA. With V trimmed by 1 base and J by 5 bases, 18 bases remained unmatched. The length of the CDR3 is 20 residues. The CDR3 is CASSLVLTIGQGAGWTEAFF. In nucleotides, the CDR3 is TGTGCCAGCAGCTTAGTTCTCACGATAGGACAGGGGGCAGGTTGGACTGAAGCTTTCTTT.

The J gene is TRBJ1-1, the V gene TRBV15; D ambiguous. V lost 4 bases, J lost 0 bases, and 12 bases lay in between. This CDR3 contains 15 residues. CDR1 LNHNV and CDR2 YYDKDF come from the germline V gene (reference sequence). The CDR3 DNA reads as TGTGCCACCAGCACTAGGAGGACCTTGAACACTGAAGCTTTCTTT. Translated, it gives CATSTRRTLNTEAFF.

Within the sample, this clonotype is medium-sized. CDR3 DNA sequence: TGTGCCAGCAGTTACTCTGGGTCGGGAGATACGCAGTATTTT. Translated: CASSYSGSGDTQYF. The rearrangement uses TRBV6-6 and TRBJ2-3; D remains ambiguous. This CDR3 spans 14 amino acids. The germline V gene encodes CDR1 MNHNY and CDR2 SVGAGI (reference sequence). V lost 0 bases to trimming and J lost 5 bases, with 9 bases between them.

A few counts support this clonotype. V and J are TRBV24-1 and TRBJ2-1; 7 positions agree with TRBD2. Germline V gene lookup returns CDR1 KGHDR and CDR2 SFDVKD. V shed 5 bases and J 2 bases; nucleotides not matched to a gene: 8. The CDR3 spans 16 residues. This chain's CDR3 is CATSAAGGIPYNEQFF. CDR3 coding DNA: TGTGCCACCAGTGCCGCCGGGGGGATCCCCTACAATGAGCAGTTCTTC.